One and the same sample provided the 22 T cell receptor beta chains below, sequenced in a study of cytomegalovirus exposure and HLA in healthy donors (dated by TCRdb to about 2017). Libraries were made using the immunoSEQ multiplex PCR assay. The multiplex PCR relied on a mix of 60 forward primers for TCR Vbeta segments and 13 reverse primers for TCR Jbeta segments. TCRdb re-hosts the immuneACCESS table, in-frame sequences only. Its copies lack some clones; in the studies checked, an unresolved V gene accounts for under half of them, and the cause for the rest is not known. The sample includes approximately 190,000 clones, with about four fifths observed a single time. Approximately 0.092% of the sample comes from the top ten. Sequencing was performed on PBMCs. These receptors were taken from a boy aged 2-9 years in good health and CMV-seronegative.

The V and J genes are TRBV5-1 and TRBJ1-6; D perhaps matches TRBD1 (5 bases). Germline V gene lookup returns CDR1 SGHRS and CDR2 YFSETQ. V lost 3 bases and J lost 8, with 12 bases in between. The CDR3 has 14 amino acids. CDR3 in amino acids: CASSSGLSDSPLHF. CDR3 DNA sequence: TGCGCCAGCAGCTCAGGGCTATCTGATTCACCCCTCCACTTT.

V is TRBV19 and J is TRBJ2-5, with TRBD2 matching 11 bases. The germline gives CDR1 LNHDA, CDR2 SQIVND (reference sequence). The J segment lost 5 bases and the V segment lost 4 bases, leaving 3 bases of the junction unmatched. CDR3 length: 14 residues. The DNA for the CDR3 is TGTGCCAGTAGTACGGGACTAGCGGACGAGACCCAGTACTTC. Encoded protein: CASSTGLADETQYF.

The CDR3 DNA reads as TGTGCCAGCAGCTTCGGGGGGGGGCGGACTGAAGCTTTCTTT. It yields the protein CASSFGGGRTEAFF. The chain recombines TRBV7-8 with TRBJ1-1; tentative D call: TRBD1 (6 bases). V gave up 3 bases and J gave up 5 bases, with 13 bases separating them. This CDR3 is built from 14 residues. Germline CDR1 and CDR2: SGHVS and FQNEAQ. Supplemented by reference TRBV7-8 and TRBJ1-1, the full variable domain reads GAGVSQSPRYKVAKRGQDVALRCDPISGHVSLFWYQQALGQGPEFLTYFQNEAQLDKSGLPSDRFFAERPEGSVSTLKIQRTQQEDSAVYLCASSFGGGRTEAFFGQGTRLTVV.

V usage is TRBV7-9 and J usage is TRBJ2-4, with 7 bases fitting TRBD1. Trimming took 2 bases from V and 7 from J; bases not matched to a gene: 8. The CDR3 extends over 15 amino acids. Germline V CDR1 and CDR2: SEHNR, FQNEAQ (reference sequence). CDR3 sequence: CASSLPGTVENIQYF. CDR3 nucleotides: TGTGCCAGCAGCTTACCCGGGACAGTGGAGAACATTCAGTACTTC.

The CDR3 loop is CASSPAPSAGGYNEQFF. For the CDR3, the DNA is TGTGCCAGCTCACCCGCTCCGTCAGCGGGGGGCTACAATGAGCAGTTCTTC. The chain uses TRBV18 and TRBJ2-1, with 9 bases aligning to TRBD2. J gave up 3 bases and V 3 bases, and 9 bases lay outside the gene matches. Germline assignment: CDR1 KGHSH and CDR2 LQKENI. The length of the CDR3 is 17 residues.

The V gene is TRBV7-9, the J gene TRBJ1-1, with 8 nucleotides matching TRBD1. The CDR3 consists of 15 residues. Trimming took 4 bases from V and 1 from J; bases not matched to a gene: 5. CDR1 SEHNR and CDR2 FQNEAQ come from the germline V gene (reference sequence). CDR3 amino acids: CASSYTRGPNTEAFF. The CDR3 nucleotides read TGTGCCAGCAGCTACACCAGGGGGCCGAACACTGAAGCTTTCTTT.

This chain joins TRBV27 and TRBJ1-1; D is undetermined. Trimming took off 7 bases at V and 1 base at J, with 4 bases between the two ends. Germline V gene lookup returns CDR1 MNHEY and CDR2 SMNVEV (reference sequence). The CDR3 covers 11 residues. DNA for the CDR3: TGTGCCAGCAACACGAACACTGAAGCTTTCTTT. It specifies CASNTNTEAFF.

This rearrangement joins TRBV6-1 to TRBJ2-7, with TRBD2 as a possible D gene (7 bases). The CDR3 length is 14 residues. The germline V gene has CDR1 MNHNS and CDR2 SASEGT. The germline V and J ends were trimmed by 7 bases and 3 bases, with 16 bases remaining between them. CDR3 protein: CASIREGGLYEQYF. DNA of the CDR3: TGTGCCAGCATCAGGGAGGGGGGCCTCTACGAGCAGTACTTC.

The V call is TRBV5-5, the J call TRBJ2-7; 7 bases align to TRBD1. CDR1 and CDR2 (germline): SGHKS, YYEKEE (reference sequence). With V trimmed by 2 bases and J by 3 bases, 2 bases remained unmatched. The CDR3 is 13 amino acids. CDR3 region: CASSFGTDYEQYF. In nucleotides, the CDR3 is TGTGCCAGCAGCTTCGGGACAGACTACGAGCAGTACTTC.

The chain uses TRBV7-3 and TRBJ2-3; TRBD2 aligns across 11 bases. The CDR3 loop spans 15 amino acids. The germline V gene has CDR1 SGHTA and CDR2 FQGTGA. With V trimmed by 0 bases and J by 4 bases, 0 bases remained unmatched. The CDR3 sequence is CASSLTSGGADTQYF. CDR3 DNA: TGTGCCAGCAGCTTAACTAGCGGGGGGGCAGATACGCAGTATTTT.

CDR3 sequence reads: CASSYPGGEYGYTF. The CDR3 region has the DNA TGTGCCAGCAGCTACCCGGGGGGGGAATATGGCTACACCTTC. The rearrangement joins TRBV7-9 to TRBJ1-2, with a tentative D call TRBD1 (5 bases). This CDR3 has 14 amino acids. Germline CDR1 SEHNR, CDR2 FQNEAQ (reference sequence). Trimming pared 4 bases from V and 5 bases from J, leaving 14 bases between.

This clone was detected only once. The genes are TRBV20-1 and TRBJ1-1, with D possibly being TRBD1 (6 bases). Per germline, CDR1 DFQATT and CDR2 SNEGSKA (reference sequence). The ends were cut back, 5 bases at V and 5 bases at J, with 9 bases in the middle. The CDR3 loop spans 11 amino acids. As DNA, the CDR3 is TGCAGTGCTGGCGGACAGACTGAAGCTTTCTTT. Residues: CSAGGQTEAFF.

CDR3 nucleotide sequence: TGTGCCAGCAGCTTCGGCAGGGAAGGCTACACCTTC. It encodes CASSFGREGYTF. This chain joins TRBV5-6 and TRBJ1-2; a possible D gene is TRBD1 (5 bases). CDR3 length: 12 amino acids. Trimming removed 2 bases at V and 8 bases at J, with 10 bases between. Germline loops: CDR1 SGHDT, CDR2 YYEEEE. The variable domain in full, with the rest retrieved from reference TRBV5-6 and TRBJ1-2, is DAGVTQSPTHLIKTRGQQVTLRCSPKSGHDTVSWYQQALGQGPQFIFQYYEEEERQRGNFPDRFSGHQFPNYSSELNVNALLLGDSALYLCASSFGREGYTFGSGTRLTVV.

This clone was observed a handful of times. The chain links TRBV13 to TRBJ1-6, with 8 bases lining up with TRBD1. V was clipped by 8 bases and J by 9 bases; unmatched bases: 6. Germline CDR1 and CDR2: PRHDT and FYEKMQ (reference sequence). This CDR3 has 13 residues. CDR3: CASSDRGGSPLHF. The CDR3 DNA sequence: TGTGCCAGCTCAGACAGGGGCGGTTCACCCCTCCACTTT.

The table lists this clone with a count of one. The chain recombines TRBV4-3 with TRBJ1-4; maybe TRBD1 (5 bases). V dropped 1 base and J dropped 4 bases, with 19 bases sitting between them. Looked up from germline, CDR1 is LGHNA and CDR2 is YSLEER. The CDR3 consists of 18 residues. CDR3 loop: CASSQVKAAGRFNEKLFF. As DNA, the CDR3 is TGCGCCAGCAGCCAAGTTAAGGCGGCGGGACGGTTTAATGAAAAACTGTTTTTT.

This chain uses TRBV18 with TRBJ2-4; tentative D call: TRBD2 (5 bases). Trimming stripped 3 bases from V and 6 bases from J, with 12 bases between. Looked up from germline, CDR1 is KGHSH and CDR2 is LQKENI. The length of the CDR3 is 14 residues. In DNA form, the CDR3 reads TGTGCCAGCTCACCTGCTAGGGAGAGAAACATTCAGTACTTC. Translated: CASSPARERNIQYF.

The genes are TRBV6-6 and TRBJ1-1; a weak D match, TRBD1 (5 bases). CDR3 length: 12 residues. V lost 6 bases to trimming and J lost 7 bases, with 12 bases between them. CDR1 is MNHNY, CDR2 SVGAGI, per germline (reference sequence). The CDR3 loop reads CASRRTGGEAFF. The CDR3 coding sequence is TGTGCCAGCAGACGGACGGGGGGTGAAGCTTTCTTT.

This clone was picked up one time. The CDR3 is CASSPPRGMGYGYTF. For the CDR3, the DNA is TGTGCCAGCAGCCCTCCCCGGGGGATGGGCTATGGCTACACCTTC. V gene TRBV7-8 combines with J gene TRBJ1-2; possibly TRBD1 for D (5 bases). Germline CDR1 SGHVS, CDR2 FQNEAQ. V lost 5 bases and J 4 bases, leaving 17 bases between the germline ends. The CDR3 spans 15 residues.

V usage is TRBV2 and J usage is TRBJ2-7, with D perhaps matching TRBD1 (6 bases). V dropped 7 bases and J dropped 3 bases, with 16 bases sitting between them. This CDR3 has 14 residues. CDR1 and CDR2 from the germline V gene are SNHLY and FYNNEI. CDR3 sequence: CASTYTGMGYEQYF. CDR3 coding DNA: TGTGCCAGCACCTATACAGGGATGGGCTACGAGCAGTACTTC. The full variable domain, rest sourced from reference TRBV2 and TRBJ2-7, is EPEVTQTPSHQVTQMGQEVILRCVPISNHLYFYWYRQILGQKVEFLVSFYNNEISEKSEIFDDQFSVERPDGSNFTLKIRSTKLEDSAMYFCASTYTGMGYEQYFGPGTRLTVT.

The chain combines TRBV7-2 with TRBJ2-7; D remains ambiguous. The CDR3 length is 13 residues. V dropped 2 bases and J dropped 6 bases, with 11 bases sitting between them. Germline V lookup: CDR1 SGHTA, CDR2 FQGNSA. The CDR3 DNA is TGTGCCAGCAGCTTAATTCCTATCGGCGAGCAGTACTTC. Protein sequence: CASSLIPIGEQYF. The entire variable domain, with the rest obtained from reference TRBV7-2 and TRBJ2-7, is as follows: GAGVSQSPSNKVTEKGKDVELRCDPISGHTALYWYRQSLGQGLEFLIYFQGNSAPDKSGLPSDRFSAERTGGSVSTLTIQRTQQEDSAVYLCASSLIPIGEQYFGPGTRLTVT.

This chain links TRBV7-2 with TRBJ2-1; 7 nucleotides match TRBD2. The CDR3 loop spans 16 amino acids. The V gene's germline CDR1 is SGHTA and CDR2 FQGNSA. J gave up 3 bases and V 2 bases, and 7 bases lay outside the gene matches. The CDR3 loop reads CASSLSVGGYYNEQFF. The DNA for the CDR3 is TGTGCCAGCAGCTTATCTGTGGGGGGGTACTACAATGAGCAGTTCTTC.

The chain links TRBV5-6 to TRBJ1-1; 8 positions match TRBD1. Germline V lookup: CDR1 SGHDT, CDR2 YYEEEE. The CDR3 is 12 residues long. Unmatched junction bases numbered 2, after V lost 2 bases and J lost 8 bases. CDR3 nucleotides: TGTGCCAGCAGCTTTCAGGGGGCGGAAGCTTTCTTT. The encoded protein is CASSFQGAEAFF.